The sequence of this T cell receptor beta chain was determined in a study of T cell repertoires in cytomegalovirus infection. Overall study context: Public TCR beta signatures marked donors with CMV infection and the matching HLA. Overall study findings and caveats: Frequencies of public TCR beta families were cumulated, and this identified carriers of CMV plus the relevant HLA. The study found HLA-C-restricted CMV-specific TCR beta clonotypes dominating the ex vivo response.

The CDR3 has 14 amino acids. CDR1 is MDHEN and CDR2 is SYDVKM in the germline V gene. V lost 3 bases and J lost 5, with 11 bases in between. A word on this clonotype: Antigen unknown.

TCRdb re-analysed the reads in MiXCR, keeping a single row per CDR3 protein. The table shows around 310,000 distinct CDR3 sequences, with about a sixth occurring only once. The clonotype was recovered from a human donor in good health (CMV status not recorded). Some clones in this sample may be carry-over from other donors' samples. Sequencing was carried out using PBMCs. The chain recombines TRBV28 with TRBJ1-5, with no clear D. CDR3 coding DNA: TGTGCCAGCAGTTTTAAACGGAACGATCAGCCCCAGCATTTT. Protein: CASSFKRNDQPQHF.